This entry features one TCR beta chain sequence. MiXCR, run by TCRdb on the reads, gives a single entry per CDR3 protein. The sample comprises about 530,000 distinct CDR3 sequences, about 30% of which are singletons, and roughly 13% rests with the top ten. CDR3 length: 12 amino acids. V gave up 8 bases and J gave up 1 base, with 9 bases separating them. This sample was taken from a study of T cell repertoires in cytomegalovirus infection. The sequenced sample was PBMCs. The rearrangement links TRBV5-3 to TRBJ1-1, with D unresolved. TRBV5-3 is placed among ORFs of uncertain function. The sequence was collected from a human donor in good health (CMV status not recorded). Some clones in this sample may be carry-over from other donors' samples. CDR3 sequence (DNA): TGTGCCAGCAGTATGGGGAACACTGAAGCTTTCTTT. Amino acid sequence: CASSMGNTEAFF.